The 28 T cell receptor beta chains below were found in one sample sequenced in a study of beta chain features in type 1 diabetes. Expressed TCRB transcripts were sequenced, since all the RNA that had been isolated was reverse transcribed. The assay was immunoSEQ multiplex PCR, and TCRdb's table has in-frame clones only and misses some. The sample lists some 410,000 clones, 10% to 12% seen once, with 0.04% to 0.05% in the top ten. Sequenced input: naive CD4+ T cells from blood. Receptor source: a woman aged 18-29 years in good health.

The chain uses TRBV7-2 and TRBJ2-4, with D unresolved. CDR1 is SGHTA and CDR2 is FQGNSA in the germline V gene. V lost 5 bases, J lost 15 bases, and 17 bases lay in between. The CDR3 runs 12 residues. The chain's CDR3 is CASSPAAISGYF. The CDR3 nucleotides are TGTGCCAGCAGCCCCGCCGCTATATCGGGGTACTTC.

In its sample, this clone was seen a few times. This sequence joins TRBV27 and TRBJ2-5, with D uncertain. Germline CDR1 is MNHEY and CDR2 is SMNVEV (reference sequence). The ends were cut back, 4 bases at V and 3 bases at J, with 3 bases in the middle. This CDR3 spans 11 amino acids. CDR3: CASSSKETQYF. The CDR3 region has the DNA TGTGCCAGCAGTTCTAAAGAGACCCAGTACTTC.

CDR3 sequence: CASSPDRAKTQYF. The CDR3 region has the DNA TGTGCCAGCTCCCCGGACAGGGCAAAGACCCAGTACTTC. The V and J genes are TRBV18 and TRBJ2-5; 8 bases agree with TRBD1. Germline-derived CDR1 and CDR2 are KGHSH and LQKENI. J was trimmed by 6 bases and V by 6 bases; bases with no gene match: 6. The CDR3 contains 13 residues.

This clone has only a few counts. This chain uses TRBV7-9 with TRBJ2-3; D gene unclear. Germline V gene sequence: CDR1 SEHNR, CDR2 FQNEAQ (reference sequence). V lost 5 bases, J lost 4 bases, and 7 bases lay in between. The CDR3 sequence is 12 residues long. The CDR3 loop is CASSRTPDTQYF. In DNA, the CDR3 is TGTGCCAGCAGCCGGACCCCAGATACGCAGTATTTT.

This clone was counted a few times. The genes are TRBV11-2 and TRBJ2-7; maybe TRBD1 (6 bases). The germline gives CDR1 SGHAT, CDR2 FQNNGV. The CDR3 totals 12 residues. The V and J ends lost 5 bases and 7 bases respectively, with 12 bases between them. CDR3 DNA: TGTGCCAGCAGCCAGGGGTTGGGGGAGCAGTACGTC. Translated, it gives CASSQGLGEQYV.

This clone appeared a few times. The CDR3 here is CARTRGPPNTEAFF. The CDR3 DNA reads TGTGCCCGGACCCGTGGGCCCCCGAACACTGAAGCTTTCTTT. The chain couples TRBV7-9 to TRBJ1-1; D ambiguous. Trimming pared 11 bases from V and 1 base from J, leaving 17 bases between. The CDR3 covers 14 residues. CDR1 and CDR2 from the germline V gene are SEHNR and FQNEAQ (reference sequence).

This clone appeared a few times. This chain connects TRBV4-2 to TRBJ2-5; TRBD1 is a possible D gene (6 bases). The V and J ends lost 4 bases and 5 bases respectively, with 20 bases between them. The germline gives CDR1 LGHNA, CDR2 YNFKEQ. The CDR3 loop spans 16 amino acids. CDR3 sequence reads: CASSRENPQGLETQYF. The CDR3 region has the DNA TGTGCCAGCAGCCGTGAGAACCCACAGGGTCTCGAGACCCAGTACTTC.

The chain carries TRBV21-1 and TRBJ2-7; the D segment call TRBD2 is taken from the table without a DNA check. TRBV21-1 is annotated as a pseudogene. The CDR3 runs 12 residues. Here the CDR3 reads CASAPYLIEQYF. In nucleotides, the CDR3 is TGTGCCAGCGCTCCCTATTTAATCGAGCAGTACTTC.

This clone was found a few times. The chain links TRBV4-1 to TRBJ1-2; possible D gene TRBD1, 6 bases. Deletions cut 0 bases from V and 5 bases from J, with 13 bases between. From germline, CDR1 is MGHRA and CDR2 YSYEKL. The CDR3 totals 15 residues. The CDR3 sequence: CASSQDDRGPYGYTF. The CDR3 bases are TGCGCCAGCAGCCAAGATGACCGGGGGCCTTATGGCTACACCTTC.

This clone was picked up many times. This chain joins TRBV29-1 and TRBJ2-4; TRBD1 is a possible D gene (6 bases). The V gene's germline CDR1 is SQVTM and CDR2 ANQGSEA. This CDR3 is built from 12 residues. V gave up 4 bases and J gave up 7 bases, with 11 bases separating them. The CDR3 loop is CSVAGAANIQYF. The DNA for the CDR3 is TGCAGCGTTGCAGGGGCTGCGAACATTCAGTACTTC.

This clone has more than one count but fewer than ten. This chain links TRBV7-9 with TRBJ2-3; possibly TRBD1 or TRBD2 for D (5 bases each). The CDR3 loop spans 15 amino acids. In germline, CDR1 is SEHNR, CDR2 FQNEAQ (reference sequence). V shed 2 bases and J shed 6 bases, with 15 bases lying between them. CDR3 DNA: TGTGCCAGCAGCTTACCATCGGGGCCAGGGGATACGCAGTATTTT. It translates to CASSLPSGPGDTQYF.

This clone was seen a handful of times. The chain recombines TRBV7-2 with TRBJ2-1; 11 nucleotides match TRBD2. The CDR3 is 15 residues long. V dropped 5 bases and J dropped 8; count of bases not matched to a gene: 8. Germline V lookup: CDR1 SGHTA, CDR2 FQGNSA. DNA of the CDR3: TGTGCCAGCAGCCCCCGACTAGCGGGGAGTCATGAGCAGTTCTTC. This sequence encodes CASSPRLAGSHEQFF.

The V and J genes are TRBV9 and TRBJ2-5; tentatively, D is TRBD1 (6 bases). Trimming pared 3 bases from V and 2 bases from J, leaving 14 bases between. The CDR3 has 15 amino acids. The V gene's germline CDR1 is SGDLS and CDR2 YYNGEE. CDR3 sequence reads: CASSEGPTGQETQYF. CDR3 nucleotide sequence: TGTGCCAGCAGCGAGGGTCCGACAGGTCAAGAGACCCAGTACTTC.

The rearrangement links TRBV30 to TRBJ2-7; D not resolved. This CDR3 spans 12 amino acids. V was cut by 0 bases and J by 3 bases, with 6 bases left in between. Germline V lookup: CDR1 GTSNPN, CDR2 SVGIG (reference sequence). CDR3 residues: CAWSVSLYEQYF. The CDR3 DNA sequence: TGTGCCTGGAGTGTAAGCCTCTACGAGCAGTACTTC.

This clone was seen more than once but under ten times. The chain is built from TRBV7-2 and TRBJ2-7, with a tentative D call TRBD2 (6 bases). This CDR3 is built from 12 residues. Germline CDR1 SGHTA, CDR2 FQGNSA. Trimming cost V 4 bases and J 4 bases, with 8 bases left between them. The DNA of the CDR3 is TGTGCCAGCAGCTCGGGACTTTACGAGCAGTACTTC. Its translation: CASSSGLYEQYF.

This clone has only a few counts. V and J are TRBV9 and TRBJ2-2; possible D gene TRBD2, 6 bases. Germline-derived CDR1 and CDR2 are SGDLS and YYNGEE. V shed 4 bases and J shed 4 bases, with 17 bases lying between them. The CDR3 covers 16 residues. CDR3 loop: CASSPHFAGRTGELFF. The CDR3 DNA reads as TGTGCCAGCAGCCCCCACTTTGCGGGGCGCACCGGGGAGCTGTTTTTT.

This clone was found a few times. The rearrangement links TRBV7-6 to TRBJ2-3; 7 bases line up with TRBD2. Germline V gives CDR1 SGHVS, CDR2 FNYEAQ. The J segment lost 0 bases and the V segment lost 6 bases, leaving 3 bases of the junction unmatched. This CDR3 has 14 residues. CDR3 sequence (DNA): TGTGCCAGCAGACTAGCGTCTAGCACAGATACGCAGTATTTT. Translated, it gives CASRLASSTDTQYF.

The chain carries TRBV27 and TRBJ2-1, with D possibly being TRBD1 or TRBD2 (6 bases each). The CDR3 covers 11 residues. The germline V and J ends were trimmed by 8 bases and 11 bases, with 13 bases remaining between them. Looked up from germline, CDR1 is MNHEY and CDR2 is SMNVEV (reference sequence). The CDR3 nucleotides read TGTGCCAGCCGCGGGACATATAAGCAGTTCTTC. This codes for CASRGTYKQFF.

The V and J genes are TRBV7-9 and TRBJ2-3, with a weak D call TRBD2 (6 bases). CDR1 is SEHNR, CDR2 FQNEAQ, per germline (reference sequence). This CDR3 has 17 amino acids. Trimming shortened V by 2 bases and J by 4 bases, and 19 bases separated the two germline ends. For the CDR3, the DNA is TGTGCCAGCAGCTTACGAAGGGCAGGGAGGTTCGCAGATACGCAGTATTTT. It is translated as CASSLRRAGRFADTQYF. Based on the CDR3 plus reference TRBV7-9 and TRBJ2-3, the full variable domain is DTGVSQNPRHKITKRGQNVTFRCDPISEHNRLYWYRQTLGQGPEFLTYFQNEAQLEKSRLLSDRFSAERPKGSFSTLEIQRTEQGDSAMYLCASSLRRAGRFADTQYFGPGTRLTVL.

V and J are TRBV28 and TRBJ1-2; the D is unclear. The CDR3 spans 15 residues. Germline lookup yields CDR1 MDHEN and CDR2 SYDVKM. With 6 bases removed from V and 0 bases from J, the gap between germline ends came to 14 bases. CDR3 amino acids: CASSPQLLANYGYTF. The CDR3, as DNA: TGTGCCAGCAGCCCACAGCTTTTAGCTAACTATGGCTACACCTTC.

This chain uses TRBV7-9 with TRBJ2-1, with D unclear. Germline CDR1 is SEHNR and CDR2 is FQNEAQ (reference sequence). CDR3 length: 13 residues. V was cut by 3 bases and J by 5 bases, with 8 bases left in between. CDR3 DNA sequence: TGTGCCAGCAGCTTCAGGACCAACAATGAGCAGTTCTTC. Encoded protein: CASSFRTNNEQFF.

The chain links TRBV5-1 to TRBJ2-5; 8 bases line up with TRBD1. The length of the CDR3 is 14 residues. J was trimmed by 1 base and V by 4 bases; bases with no gene match: 3. Germline V gives CDR1 SGHRS, CDR2 YFSETQ. CDR3 in amino acids: CASSQQGGQETQYF. The CDR3 region has the DNA TGCGCCAGCAGCCAACAGGGGGGCCAAGAGACCCAGTACTTC.

V usage is TRBV4-2 and J usage is TRBJ1-2, with a tentative D call TRBD1 (6 bases). CDR1 LGHNA and CDR2 YNFKEQ come from the germline V gene. Trimming stripped 3 bases from V and 8 bases from J, with 16 bases between. This CDR3 region has 14 residues. CDR3 in amino acids: CASSHIYNREGYTF. For the CDR3, the DNA is TGTGCCAGCAGCCACATATACAACAGGGAGGGCTACACCTTC.

V is TRBV2 and J is TRBJ2-1; either TRBD1 or TRBD2 may supply D (6 bases each). Germline V CDR1 and CDR2: SNHLY, FYNNEI. V was trimmed by 6 bases and J by 5 bases, leaving 17 bases between them. CDR3 length equals 15 residues. The DNA for the CDR3 is TGTGCCAGCAGAGTACAGGGACTCGCTCACAATGAGCAGTTCTTC. It yields the protein CASRVQGLAHNEQFF.

CDR3 residues: CASSLANPGDSRGYTF. DNA for the CDR3: TGTGCCAGCAGCTTAGCGAATCCGGGGGATAGTCGTGGCTACACCTTC. The V and J genes are TRBV7-2 and TRBJ1-2; a possible D gene is TRBD1 (5 bases). V was cut by 0 bases and J by 7 bases, with 18 bases left in between. Germline loops: CDR1 SGHTA, CDR2 FQGNSA. The CDR3 consists of 16 residues.

Written as DNA, the CDR3 is TGCAGCGTCAGGGACAGCCACCAAGAGACCCAGTACTTC. It encodes CSVRDSHQETQYF. This chain uses TRBV29-1 with TRBJ2-5, with TRBD1 matching 7 bases. V was pared by 6 bases and J by 0 bases, with 4 bases of the junction left unmatched. The CDR3 sequence is 13 residues long. In germline, CDR1 is SQVTM, CDR2 ANQGSEA. The full variable domain, in which reference TRBV29-1 and TRBJ2-5 provide the parts outside the CDR3, is SAVISQKPSRDICQRGTSLTIQCQVDSQVTMMFWYRQQPGQSLTLIATANQGSEATYESGFVIDKFPISRPNLTFSTLTVSNMSPEDSSIYLCSVRDSHQETQYFGPGTRLLVL.

This clone has just a few counts. The chain has TRBV15 and TRBJ2-4; perhaps TRBD1 as D (6 bases). V lost 0 bases and J 5 bases, leaving 17 bases between the germline ends. The CDR3 extends over 17 amino acids. Germline V gene data show CDR1 as LNHNV and CDR2 as YYDKDF (reference sequence). CDR3 bases: TGTGCCACCAGCAGAGATCCCCGGGGACATTCTGAAAACATTCAGTACTTC. Translated: CATSRDPRGHSENIQYF.

Regarding this clone: The same CDR3 arises from other DNA sequences in this sample as well. The rearrangement uses TRBV29-1 and TRBJ2-7; possible D gene TRBD1, 6 bases. Germline-derived CDR1 and CDR2 are SQVTM and ANQGSEA. The V end lost 1 base, the J end lost 3 bases, and 7 bases lay between the germline ends. The CDR3 loop spans 12 amino acids. CDR3 sequence: CSVEGRGYEQYF. The CDR3 bases are TGCAGCGTTGAAGGCAGGGGCTACGAGCAGTACTTC.